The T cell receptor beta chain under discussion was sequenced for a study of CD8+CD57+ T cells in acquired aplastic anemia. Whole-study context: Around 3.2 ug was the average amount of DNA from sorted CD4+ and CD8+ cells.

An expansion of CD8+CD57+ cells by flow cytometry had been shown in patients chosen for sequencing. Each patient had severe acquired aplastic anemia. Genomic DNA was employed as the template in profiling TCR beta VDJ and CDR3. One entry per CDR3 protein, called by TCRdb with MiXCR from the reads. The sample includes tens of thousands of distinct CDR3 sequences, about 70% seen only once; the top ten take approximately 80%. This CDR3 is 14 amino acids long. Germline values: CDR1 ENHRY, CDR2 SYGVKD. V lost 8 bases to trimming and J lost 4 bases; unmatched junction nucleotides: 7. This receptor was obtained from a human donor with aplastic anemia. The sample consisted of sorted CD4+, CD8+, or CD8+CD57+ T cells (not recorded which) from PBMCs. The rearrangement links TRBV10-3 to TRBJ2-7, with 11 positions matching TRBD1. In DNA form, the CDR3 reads TGTGCCATCTCTCTCGGGACAGGGGGTTACGAGCAGTACTTC. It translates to CAISLGTGGYEQYF.